This T cell receptor beta chain was documented in a study of blood T cell repertoires in COVID-19 (dated by TCRdb to 2020 to 2021). Turning to the overall study: Samples covering the acute and convalescent phases of COVID-19 were provided by collaborators in the United States, Italy and Spain. The material from the prospective study consisted of cDNA or gDNA derived from T cells, B-cell-depleted T cells, or PBMCs. The dataset comprised deeply sampled blood TCRbeta repertoires from subjects exposed to, actively infected with, or recovered from COVID-19. The repertoires were released in a freely available public database meant as a resource for research on the immune response to SARS-CoV-2. Samples were obtained from the ongoing ImmuneRACE study (first 160 participants) and from 1,000 to 1,500 subjects provided by 6 global collaborators. Nearly every sample came with metadata listing a de-identified subject ID, COVID-19 status, age in years and sex. Where available, HLA class I and class II types were obtained from metadata supplied by the sample provider rather than from assay-based typing.

Comments on this clone: This clone's antigen is unknown. No base qualities exist here, and no much larger clone lies one base off it.

Per the germline V gene (reference sequence), SEHNR is the CDR1 and FQNEAQ is the CDR2. V is trimmed back by 5 bases and J by 8 bases, and the junction contains 7 bases that no gene match accounts for. From its cysteine to its phenylalanine, the CDR3 spans 14 amino acids. Just CDR3 DNA is preserved here, 42 bases in frame from base 1. Each collaborating institution followed its own protocols to collect whole blood in K2EDTA tubes. For TCRbeta analysis, collaborators shipped samples as frozen whole blood, isolated PBMCs, or DNA extracted from either of those sample types. Results and caveats for the whole study, not just this receptor: The quantity of clinical and demographic metadata differed by source and by participant and was supplied without curation.

The immunoSEQ Assay, a bias-controlled multiplex PCR, was used to amplify TCRbeta CDR3 regions from genomic DNA. From the authors' description of their analysis: Nucleated cell counts per sample were estimated from amplification of reference gene primers within the assay. To quantify the absolute abundance of each unique TCRbeta CDR3 rearrangement, sequence reads were collapsed and filtered. Productive Simpson clonality was computed per sample as the square root of Simpson's diversity index over productive rearrangements. Drawn from immuneACCESS, this table holds only the in-frame rearrangements with V and J called that TCRdb kept. Clones are partly lost; checked studies trace under half to an unresolved V gene and leave the rest unexplained. D and trimming were read from the DNA, whereas the V and J calls and clone size are those reported in that table. In all, the sample holds some 97,000 clones, and about nine tenths of those were seen once. In total, the top ten clones hold 1.5% to 2% of the sample.

The TCR sequence derives from a man in his sixties with acute or convalescent COVID-19. Sequenced input: peripheral blood. The chain couples TRBV7-9 to TRBJ2-1, and 9 junctional nucleotides match TRBD1. DNA sequence: TGTGCCAGCAGCACCCGGGACAGGGCGGATGAGCAGTTCTTC. This gives the protein CASSTRDRADEQFF.